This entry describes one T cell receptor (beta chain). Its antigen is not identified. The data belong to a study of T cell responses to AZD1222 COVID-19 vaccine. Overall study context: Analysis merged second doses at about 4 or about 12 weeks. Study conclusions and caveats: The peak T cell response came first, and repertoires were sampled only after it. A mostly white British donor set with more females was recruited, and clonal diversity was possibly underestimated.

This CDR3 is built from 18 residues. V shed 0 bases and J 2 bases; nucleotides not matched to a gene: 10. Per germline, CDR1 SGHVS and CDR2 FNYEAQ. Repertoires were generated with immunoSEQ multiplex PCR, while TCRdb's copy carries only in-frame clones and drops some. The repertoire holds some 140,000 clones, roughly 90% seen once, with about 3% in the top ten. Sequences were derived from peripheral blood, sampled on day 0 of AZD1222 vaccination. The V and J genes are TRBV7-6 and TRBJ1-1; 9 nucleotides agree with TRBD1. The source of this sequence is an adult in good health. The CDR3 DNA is TGTGCCAGCAGCTTAGCGAGTTGGAACAGGGGGCCCAACACTGAAGCTTTCTTT. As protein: CASSLASWNRGPNTEAFF.